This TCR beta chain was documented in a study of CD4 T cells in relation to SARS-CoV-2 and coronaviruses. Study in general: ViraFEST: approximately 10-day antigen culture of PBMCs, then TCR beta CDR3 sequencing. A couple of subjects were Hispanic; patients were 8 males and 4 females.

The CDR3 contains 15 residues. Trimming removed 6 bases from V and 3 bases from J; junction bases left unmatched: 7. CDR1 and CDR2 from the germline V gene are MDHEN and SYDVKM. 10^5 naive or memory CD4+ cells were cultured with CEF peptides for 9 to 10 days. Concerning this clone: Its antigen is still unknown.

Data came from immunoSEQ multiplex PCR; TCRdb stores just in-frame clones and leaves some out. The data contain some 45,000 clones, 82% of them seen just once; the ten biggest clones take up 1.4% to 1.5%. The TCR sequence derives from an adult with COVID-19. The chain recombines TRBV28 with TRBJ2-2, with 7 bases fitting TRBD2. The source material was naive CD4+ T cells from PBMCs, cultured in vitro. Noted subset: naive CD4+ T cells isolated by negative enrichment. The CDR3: CASSEPTSHTGELFF. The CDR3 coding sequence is TGTGCCAGCAGCGAGCCGACTAGCCACACCGGGGAGCTGTTTTTT.